The clone carrying this T cell receptor beta chain was detected ten times or more. Time point indicated: newly diagnosed GD, antithyroid drugs for less than 3 months. The TCR library was made from RNA that had been extracted from PBMCs in TRIzol. These data are taken from a study of regulatory T cells in long-lasting Graves disease. Looking at the study overall: Newly diagnosed Graves' patients had under 3 months of antithyroid drugs.

The TCR beta library used iRepertoire HTBI primers with Arm-PCR amplification of CDR3. TCRdb redid the calling of the multiplex PCR reads with MiXCR, one entry per CDR3 protein. Altogether 350,000 to 450,000 distinct CDR3 sequences are present, 12% being singletons, with the ten largest covering approximately 20%. This sample was also put to use in a study of T cells in Graves' hyperthyroidism and ophthalmopathy. That work states: A first-round RT-PCR of the TCR CDR3 used the HTBI primer set. Peripheral blood also featured most of the thyroid clonotypes expanded above 0.001.

The specimen comprised peripheral blood mononuclear cells (PBMCs), sampled at new diagnosis, from a patient treated with antithyroid drugs. This TCR came from a woman under 30 with Graves disease.

The DNA of the CDR3 is TGTGCCAGCAGTTTAAACATGGCTAAGTTAACCTTAGCCTACGAGCAGTACTTC. Protein: CASSLNMAKLTLAYEQYF. The rearrangement uses TRBV28 and TRBJ2-7; D unresolved. V was cut by 2 bases and J by 2 bases, with 22 bases left in between. The CDR3 has 18 amino acids. Germline values: CDR1 MDHEN, CDR2 SYDVKM.